Given below is one TCR beta chain in context. The antigen this receptor binds is unknown. Base qualities were left out, and no much larger clone turns up one base away. Reading from cysteine to phenylalanine, the CDR3 counts 15 amino acids. The CDR3 DNA has 45 bases and is translated from base 1. In the germline V gene, CDR1 corresponds to SNHLY and CDR2 to FYNNEI. V is reduced by 1 base and J by 0 bases, leaving a spacing of 7 bases between them. Genomic DNA was extracted from sorted cells with the QIAGEN DNeasy Blood and Tissue Kit for TCRbeta CDR3 sequencing. Through immunoSEQ, high-throughput TCRbeta CDR3 sequencing was done commercially, including PCR amplification with internal controls and bias correction. Per the source publication's procedure: Unique productive TCRbeta sequences were defined by CDR3 nucleotide sequence where primers matched, otherwise by CDR3 amino acid sequence with Vbeta and Jbeta genes. To correct for sorting error, sequences found in more than one sorted population at a frequency ratio of 2:1 or less were discarded, and the remaining shared sequences were assigned to the population with the higher frequency. A sequence counted as donor-reactive if, in CFSE-low cells, the sequence had a frequency of at least 0.01% and was expanded at least 5-fold compared with unstimulated cells. Repertoire divergence was quantified by Jensen-Shannon divergence using the top 100 TCRbeta sequences ranked by frequency. When a sample had multiple sequencing runs, each run was corrected for sorting error separately and the runs were then pooled. In TCRdb, the immuneACCESS table is reduced to in-frame sequences with V and J assigned. These tables do not hold every clone; where another copy was compared, an unresolved V gene accounts for under half, and the others remain unexplained. That table furnishes V, J and clone size, whereas the DNA furnished D and trimming. The sample records more than 60,000 clones, 95% to 98% of which are singletons. About 0.61% of the sample is taken by the ten largest.

The data were obtained in a study of Tregs in tolerant kidney transplant recipients (dated by TCRdb to the late 2010s). Study-level background: Related donors were used in the transplants with nonmyeloablative bone marrow transplantation, and mixed chimerism was transient in the human trials. TCRbeta sequencing was used in the study to identify donor-specific regulatory T cells before combined kidney and bone marrow transplantation, and the identified cells were then tracked after transplant.

Per the publication, the time point label means: blood sample drawn before combined kidney and bone marrow transplant. Unstimulated Tregs (CD4+CD25+CD127-), CD4+ non-Tregs (CD4+CD25-), CD4 and CD8 cells were FACS-sorted from thawed PBMCs. 4 combined kidney and bone marrow transplant recipients from the ITN036ST trial were included as patients, and samples were available only from these trial subjects. Healthy control blood was processed to PBMCs with a Ficoll density gradient and then cryopreserved, whereas patient PBMCs were collected both before and after transplant. Results the study describes overall, beyond this receptor: Expanding Tregs with activated donor B cells appeared to identify the most biologically relevant and donor-specific TCRbeta repertoire. Biological reproducibility was not directly assessed, although technical replication error appeared to be minimal. For some patients, the PCR primers changed as time went on, which meant samples from those patients could not be compared with one another at the nucleotide level. The study was limited by small patient numbers, and the findings need validation in larger populations and under other immunosuppression protocols. Donor-specific Treg expansion exceeded global Treg expansion in tolerant patients, suggesting antigen-driven rather than nonspecific expansion.

Sequenced material: CD4+ T cells from blood, taken before the transplant. The chain links TRBV2 with TRBJ2-1; D gene: possibly TRBD1, on 6 matching bases. The sequence was obtained from a human donor who received a combined kidney and bone marrow transplant. CDR3 protein: CASSEVRGSYNEQFF. The DNA reads as follows: TGTGCCAGCAGTGAAGTCAGGGGCTCCTACAATGAGCAGTTCTTC.